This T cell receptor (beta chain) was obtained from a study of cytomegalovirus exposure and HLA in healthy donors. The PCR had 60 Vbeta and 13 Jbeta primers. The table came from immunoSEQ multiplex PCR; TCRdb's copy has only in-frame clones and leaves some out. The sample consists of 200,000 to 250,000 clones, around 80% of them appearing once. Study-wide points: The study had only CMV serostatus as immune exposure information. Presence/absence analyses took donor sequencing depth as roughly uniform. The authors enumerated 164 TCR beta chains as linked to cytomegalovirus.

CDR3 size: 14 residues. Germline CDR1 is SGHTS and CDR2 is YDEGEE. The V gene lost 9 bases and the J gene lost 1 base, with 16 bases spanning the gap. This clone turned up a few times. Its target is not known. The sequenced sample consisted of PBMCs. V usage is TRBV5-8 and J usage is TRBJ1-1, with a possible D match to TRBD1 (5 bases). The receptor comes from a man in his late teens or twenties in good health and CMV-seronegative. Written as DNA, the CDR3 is TGTGCCACCGACCCCAGGACAACGAACACTGAAGCTTTCTTT. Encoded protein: CATDPRTTNTEAFF.